The present entry profiles one T cell receptor (beta chain) with its context. As yet, its antigen is unknown. The data were taken from a study of persistence of HIV-infected CD4 T cells. Study findings and constraints: The rare CMV-responding cells with HIV-1 proviruses were not separately TCR-sequenced. Compared with CD3/CD28-stimulated cells, CMV- and Gag-responding cells showed lower TCRbeta richness. Degenerate expanded CDR3beta sequences were enriched among CMV- and Gag-responding cells.

An overlapping HIV-1 Gag peptide pool stimulated these cells at approximately 0.91 ug/peptide/mL. Responding CD4+ T cells were sorted by upregulation of both CD40 ligand and CD69. CD4+ T cell counts exceeded 400 cells/uL; CMV serology was positive. The libraries were made with immunoSEQ version 4 in survey mode. TCRdb's table, derived via immunoSEQ multiplex PCR, lists solely in-frame clones and lacks some. The sample yields fewer than 40,000 clones, roughly 71% seen once. The V end was cut by 4 bases, the J end by 0 bases, with 10 bases between. The CDR3 sequence is 15 residues long. The germline V gene has CDR1 WSHSY and CDR2 SAAADI.

This rearrangement joins TRBV10-2 to TRBJ2-4; D unclear. The sequences come from CD4+ T cells sorted from PBMCs after approximately 19-hour stimulation, collected from a patient who received antiretroviral therapy. The sequence was obtained from an adult man with HIV who was CMV-seropositive. CDR3 protein: CASSAPHLAKNIQYF. In DNA form, the CDR3 reads TGCGCCAGCAGTGCCCCTCACCTAGCCAAAAACATTCAGTACTTC.